These T cell receptor beta chains were read from a single sample in a study of vaccination and CD4 T cells after COVID-19. No antigen is known for these receptors. TCRdb re-analysed the PCR reads in MiXCR, keeping a single row per CDR3 protein. The sample holds 15,000 to 25,000 distinct CDR3 sequences, 52% seen once. The sample consisted of CD4+ T cells from blood, cultured in vitro. All receptors come from a human donor who had recovered from COVID-19. The CDR3 runs from the conserved cysteine through the conserved F or W. The D gene is left open where the match is weak. A clone size is listed for some rows: how often the clone was seen (once, few, many), or a class if it is expanded.

V gene: TRBV28; CDR3 length: 14; D gene: -; J gene: TRBJ2-3; clone size: -; CDR3 DNA: TGTGCCAGCAGTGGATGGCAGGCCACAGATACGCAGTATTTT; CDR3 protein: CASSGWQATDTQYF
V gene: TRBV19; CDR3 length: 16; D gene: TRBD2; J gene: TRBJ2-3; clone size: -; CDR3 DNA: TGTGCCAGTAGGTTAAGGACTAGCGGTGTCACAGATACGCAGTATTTT; CDR3 protein: CASRLRTSGVTDTQYF
V gene: TRBV7-7; CDR3 length: 18; D gene: TRBD2; J gene: TRBJ2-2; clone size: -; CDR3 DNA: TGTGCTAGCAGCTTAGTCCCGCTAGCGGGTTCGAACACCGGGGAGCTGTTTTTT; CDR3 protein: CASSLVPLAGSNTGELFF
V gene: TRBV6-5; CDR3 length: 15; D gene: -; J gene: TRBJ2-3; clone size: once; CDR3 DNA: TGTGCCAGCAGTTACGAGCGGGCCAGGGGAGATACGCAGTATTTT; CDR3 protein: CASSYERARGDTQYF
V gene: TRBV6-1; CDR3 length: 15; D gene: TRBD2; J gene: TRBJ2-1; clone size: -; CDR3 DNA: TGTGCCAGCAGTGGGGGGGGGAGGGAAGGAAATGAGCAGTTCTTC; CDR3 protein: CASSGGGREGNEQFF
V gene: TRBV9; CDR3 length: 13; D gene: -; J gene: TRBJ1-2; clone size: -; CDR3 DNA: TGTGCCAGCACCCAGACAGCTAACTATGGCTACACCTTC; CDR3 protein: CASTQTANYGYTF
V gene: TRBV2; CDR3 length: 14; D gene: -; J gene: TRBJ2-2; clone size: -; CDR3 DNA: TGTGCCAGCAACCAGCACTCCAACACCGGGGAGCTGTTTTTT; CDR3 protein: CASNQHSNTGELFF
V gene: TRBV28; CDR3 length: 15; D gene: -; J gene: TRBJ2-7; clone size: -; CDR3 DNA: TGTGCCAGCAGACCTCCAGGCACCCACCCGTACGAGCAGTACTTC; CDR3 protein: CASRPPGTHPYEQYF
V gene: TRBV6-1; CDR3 length: 15; D gene: -; J gene: TRBJ2-5; clone size: -; CDR3 DNA: TGTGCCAGCAGTGAACGGGGAACCCCCCAAGAGACCCAGTACTTC; CDR3 protein: CASSERGTPQETQYF
V gene: TRBV6-5; CDR3 length: 15; D gene: -; J gene: TRBJ2-7; clone size: -; CDR3 DNA: TGTGCCAGCAGTTATTATGTGGGGAGACCCTACGAGCAGTACTTC; CDR3 protein: CASSYYVGRPYEQYF
V gene: TRBV5-1; CDR3 length: 17; D gene: TRBD2; J gene: TRBJ2-5; clone size: -; CDR3 DNA: TGCGCCAGCAGCCGCGGACTAGCGGACGACTACCAAGAGACCCAGTACTTC; CDR3 protein: CASSRGLADDYQETQYF